The clone carrying this T cell receptor (beta chain) has a count of ten or more. The antigen is unknown. Losses at the gene ends were 2 bases for V and 0 bases for J; bases not matched to a gene: 5. CDR3 length: 17 residues. Germline loops: CDR1 SGDLS, CDR2 YYNGEE. This sample was taken from a study of CD8 T cells in ankylosing spondylitis. Study-level points and caveats: Disease-linked clones reportedly showed significant enrichment in matched ankylosing spondylitis synovial fluid. Peripheral blood samples showed relatively rare disease-linked clones, and these clones were CD8+. A TCR beta motif of eight or nine highly homologous variants seemed to mark ankylosing spondylitis blood.

The authors made TCR beta libraries by quantitative 5'-RACE with molecular barcodes. TCRdb reanalysed the 5' RACE reads using MiXCR and keeps one entry per CDR3 protein. Among approximately 9,700 distinct CDR3 sequences listed, 5% to 7.5% were seen once. The sequenced material came from blood, either unsorted or a sorted T cell fraction (not recorded which). The V call is TRBV9, the J call TRBJ1-4; TRBD1 matches 9 bases. The TCR sequence derives from a female donor with ankylosing spondylitis or in good health (not recorded which). CDR3: CASSVTGGLATNEKLFF. In DNA form, the CDR3 reads TGTGCCAGCAGCGTTACAGGGGGCCTTGCAACTAATGAAAAACTGTTTTTT.